This T cell receptor (beta chain) was recovered during a study of blood T cell repertoires in COVID-19. Study details: Sites in the United States, Italy and Spain provided acute and convalescent COVID-19 samples. Nucleic acid was either cDNA or gDNA, and it came from T cells, B-cell-depleted T cells, or PBMCs.

This clone was seen a single time. The CDR3 loop spans 13 amino acids. Deletions cut 5 bases from V and 4 bases from J, with 11 bases between. In germline, CDR1 is MNHEY, CDR2 SMNVEV (reference sequence). Original analysis: Reference gene primers were amplified, and this amplification served to estimate nucleated cell counts. TCRdb keeps only in-frame clones here, not all; method: immunoSEQ multiplex PCR. The DNA was the basis for D and trimming; V, J and clone size are from that table. The data hold 60,000 to 70,000 clones, with around 87% observed a single time. Seattle patient enrollment occurred during active infection, with longitudinal follow-up thereafter.

Material: peripheral blood. The receptor comes from a man between 40 and 49 years old with COVID-19, enrolled during active disease. The chain recombines TRBV27 with TRBJ1-2; TRBD1 is a possible D gene (6 bases). Written as DNA, the CDR3 is TGTGCCAGCAGTCCCCAGGACAGCTATGGCTACACCTTC. Protein product: CASSPQDSYGYTF.